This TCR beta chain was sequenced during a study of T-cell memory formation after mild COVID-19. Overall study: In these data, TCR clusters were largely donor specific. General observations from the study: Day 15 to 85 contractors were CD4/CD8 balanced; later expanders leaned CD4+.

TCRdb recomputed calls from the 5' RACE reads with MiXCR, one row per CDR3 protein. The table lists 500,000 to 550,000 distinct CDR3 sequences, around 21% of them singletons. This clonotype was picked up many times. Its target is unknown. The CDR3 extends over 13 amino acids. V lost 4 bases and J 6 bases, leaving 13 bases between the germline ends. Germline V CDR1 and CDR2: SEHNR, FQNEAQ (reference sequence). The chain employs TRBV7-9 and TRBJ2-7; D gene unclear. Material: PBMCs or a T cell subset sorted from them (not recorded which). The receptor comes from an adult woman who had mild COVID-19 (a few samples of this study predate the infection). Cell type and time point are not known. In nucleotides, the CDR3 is TGTGCCAGCAGCTCAATGACCGAAGGCGAGCAGTACTTC. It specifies CASSSMTEGEQYF.